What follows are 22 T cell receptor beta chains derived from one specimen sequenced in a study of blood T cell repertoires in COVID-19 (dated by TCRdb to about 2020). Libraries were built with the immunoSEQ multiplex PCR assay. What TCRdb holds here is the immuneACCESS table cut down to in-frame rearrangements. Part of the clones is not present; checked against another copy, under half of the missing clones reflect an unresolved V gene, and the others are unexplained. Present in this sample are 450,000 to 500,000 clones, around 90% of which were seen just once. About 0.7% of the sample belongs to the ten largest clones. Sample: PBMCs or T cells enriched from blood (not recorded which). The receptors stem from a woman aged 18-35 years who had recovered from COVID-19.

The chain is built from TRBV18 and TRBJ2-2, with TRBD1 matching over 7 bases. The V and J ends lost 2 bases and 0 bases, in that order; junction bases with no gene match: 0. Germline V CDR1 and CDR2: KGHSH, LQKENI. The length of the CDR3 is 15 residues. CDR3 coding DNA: TGTGCCAGCTCACCAGACAGGGCGAACACCGGGGAGCTGTTTTTT. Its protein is CASSPDRANTGELFF.

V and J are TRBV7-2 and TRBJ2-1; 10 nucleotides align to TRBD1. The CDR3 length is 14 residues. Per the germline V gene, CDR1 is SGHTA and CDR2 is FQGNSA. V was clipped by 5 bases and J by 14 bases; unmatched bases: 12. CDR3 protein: CASSLDLGQGIEFF. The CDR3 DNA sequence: TGTGCCAGCAGCCTAGACTTGGGACAGGGGATCGAGTTCTTC.

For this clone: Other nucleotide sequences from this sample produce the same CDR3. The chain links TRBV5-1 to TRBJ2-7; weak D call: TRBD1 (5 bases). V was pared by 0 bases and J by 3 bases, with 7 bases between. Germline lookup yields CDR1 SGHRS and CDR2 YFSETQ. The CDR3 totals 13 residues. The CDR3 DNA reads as TGCGCCAGCAGCTTGGGACAGAGCTACGAGCAGTACTTC. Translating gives CASSLGQSYEQYF.

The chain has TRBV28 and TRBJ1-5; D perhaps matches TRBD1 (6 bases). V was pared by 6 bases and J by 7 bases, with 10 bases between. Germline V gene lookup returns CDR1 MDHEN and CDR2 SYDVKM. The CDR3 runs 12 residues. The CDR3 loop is CASSSGDQPQHF. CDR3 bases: TGTGCCAGCAGCTCAGGGGACCAGCCCCAGCATTTT.

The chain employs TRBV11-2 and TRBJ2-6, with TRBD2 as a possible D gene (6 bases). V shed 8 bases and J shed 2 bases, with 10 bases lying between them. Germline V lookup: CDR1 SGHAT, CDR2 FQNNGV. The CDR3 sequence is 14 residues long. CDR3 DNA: TGTGCCAGCGCGGGACTCACTGGGGCCAACGTCCTGACTTTC. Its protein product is CASAGLTGANVLTF. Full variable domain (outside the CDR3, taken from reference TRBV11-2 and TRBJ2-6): EAGVAQSPRYKIIEKRQSVAFWCNPISGHATLYWYQQILGQGPKLLIQFQNNGVVDDSQLPKDRFSAERLKGVDSTLKIQPAKLEDSAVYLCASAGLTGANVLTFGAGSRLTVL.

The DNA for the CDR3 is TGTGCCAGCAGCAACAGGGGAACCTACAATGAGCAGTTCTTC. Amino acid sequence: CASSNRGTYNEQFF. The J gene is TRBJ2-1, the V gene TRBV13, with 7 bases lining up with TRBD1. The CDR3 contains 14 residues. The J segment lost 2 bases and the V segment lost 5 bases, leaving 3 bases of the junction unmatched. Germline V gives CDR1 PRHDT, CDR2 FYEKMQ (reference sequence).

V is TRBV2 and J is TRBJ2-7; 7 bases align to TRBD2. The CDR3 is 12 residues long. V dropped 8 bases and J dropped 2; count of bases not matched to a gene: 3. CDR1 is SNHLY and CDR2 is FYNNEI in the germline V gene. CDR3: CASGEGPYEQYF. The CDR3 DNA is TGTGCCAGCGGGGAGGGTCCCTACGAGCAGTACTTC. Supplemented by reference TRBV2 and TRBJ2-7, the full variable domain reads EPEVTQTPSHQVTQMGQEVILRCVPISNHLYFYWYRQILGQKVEFLVSFYNNEISEKSEIFDDQFSVERPDGSNFTLKIRSTKLEDSAMYFCASGEGPYEQYFGPGTRLTVT.

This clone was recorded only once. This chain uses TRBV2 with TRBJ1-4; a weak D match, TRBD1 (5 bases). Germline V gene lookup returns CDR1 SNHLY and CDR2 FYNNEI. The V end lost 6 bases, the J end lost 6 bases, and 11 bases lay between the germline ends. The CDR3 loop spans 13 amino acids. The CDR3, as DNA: TGTGCCAGCAGCGGGGCGGGAGATGAAAAACTGTTTTTT. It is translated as CASSGAGDEKLFF.

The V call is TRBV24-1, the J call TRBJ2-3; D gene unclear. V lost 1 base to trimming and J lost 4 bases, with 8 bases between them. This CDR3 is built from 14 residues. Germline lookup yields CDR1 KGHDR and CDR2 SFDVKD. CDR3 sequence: CATSDFEPPDTQYF. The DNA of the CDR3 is TGTGCCACCAGTGATTTTGAGCCCCCAGATACGCAGTATTTT.

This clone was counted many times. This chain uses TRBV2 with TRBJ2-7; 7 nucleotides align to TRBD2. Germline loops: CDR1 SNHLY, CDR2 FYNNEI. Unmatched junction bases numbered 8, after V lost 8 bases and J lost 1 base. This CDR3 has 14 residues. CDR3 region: CASERDTSSYEQYF. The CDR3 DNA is TGTGCCAGCGAGCGGGATACTTCGTCCTACGAGCAGTACTTC.

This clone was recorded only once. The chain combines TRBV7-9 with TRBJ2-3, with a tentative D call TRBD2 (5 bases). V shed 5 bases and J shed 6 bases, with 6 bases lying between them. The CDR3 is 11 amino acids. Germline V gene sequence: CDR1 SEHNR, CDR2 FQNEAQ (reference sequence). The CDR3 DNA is TGTGCCAGCAGCCGCGGGGATACGCAGTATTTT. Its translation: CASSRGDTQYF.

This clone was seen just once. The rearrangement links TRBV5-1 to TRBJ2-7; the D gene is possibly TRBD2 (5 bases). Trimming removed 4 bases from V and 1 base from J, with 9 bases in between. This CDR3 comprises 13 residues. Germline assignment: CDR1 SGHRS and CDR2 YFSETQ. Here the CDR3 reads CASSPPGSYEQYF. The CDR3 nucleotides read TGCGCCAGCAGCCCCCCGGGGTCCTACGAGCAGTACTTC.

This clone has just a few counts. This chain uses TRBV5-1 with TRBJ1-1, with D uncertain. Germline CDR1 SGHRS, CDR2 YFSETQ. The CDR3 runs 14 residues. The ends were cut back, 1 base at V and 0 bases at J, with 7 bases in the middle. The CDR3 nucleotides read TGCGCCAGCAGCTTGTATTCCCTGAACACTGAAGCTTTCTTT. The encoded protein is CASSLYSLNTEAFF.

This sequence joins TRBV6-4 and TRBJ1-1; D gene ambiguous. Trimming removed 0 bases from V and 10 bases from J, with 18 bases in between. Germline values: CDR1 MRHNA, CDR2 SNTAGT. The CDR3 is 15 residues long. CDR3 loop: CASSDSLGGNAGAFF. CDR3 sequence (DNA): TGTGCCAGCAGTGACTCGCTTGGAGGGAACGCTGGAGCTTTCTTT.

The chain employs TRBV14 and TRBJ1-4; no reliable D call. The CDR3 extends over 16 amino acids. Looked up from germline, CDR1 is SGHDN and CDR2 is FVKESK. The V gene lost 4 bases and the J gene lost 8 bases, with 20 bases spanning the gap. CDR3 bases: TGTGCCAGCAGCCCCCGTCAGGACGCTACGGGGGAAAAACTGTTTTTT. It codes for CASSPRQDATGEKLFF.

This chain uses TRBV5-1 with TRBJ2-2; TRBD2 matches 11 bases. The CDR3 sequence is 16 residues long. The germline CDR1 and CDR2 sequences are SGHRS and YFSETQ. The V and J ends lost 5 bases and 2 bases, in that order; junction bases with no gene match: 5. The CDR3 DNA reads TGCGCCAGCAGTCCGCTAGCGGGGGGAAACACCGGGGAGCTGTTTTTT. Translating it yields CASSPLAGGNTGELFF. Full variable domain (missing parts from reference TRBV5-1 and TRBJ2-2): KAGVTQTPRYLIKTRGQQVTLSCSPISGHRSVSWYQQTPGQGLQFLFEYFSETQRNKGNFPGRFSGRQFSNSRSEMNVSTLELGDSALYLCASSPLAGGNTGELFFGEGSRLTVL.

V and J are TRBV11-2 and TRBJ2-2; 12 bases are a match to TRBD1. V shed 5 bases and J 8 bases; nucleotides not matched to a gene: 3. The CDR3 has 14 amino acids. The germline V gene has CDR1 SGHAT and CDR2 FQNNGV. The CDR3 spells CASSRDRGLGELFF. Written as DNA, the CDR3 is TGTGCCAGCAGCCGGGACAGGGGGCTTGGGGAGCTGTTTTTT. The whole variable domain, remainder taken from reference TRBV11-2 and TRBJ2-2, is EAGVAQSPRYKIIEKRQSVAFWCNPISGHATLYWYQQILGQGPKLLIQFQNNGVVDDSQLPKDRFSAERLKGVDSTLKIQPAKLEDSAVYLCASSRDRGLGELFFGEGSRLTVL.

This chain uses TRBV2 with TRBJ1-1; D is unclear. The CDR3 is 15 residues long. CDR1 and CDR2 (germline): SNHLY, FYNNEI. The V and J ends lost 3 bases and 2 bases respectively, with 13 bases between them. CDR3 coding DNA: TGTGCCAGCAGTGACCCAAGGGAGGGCAACACTGAAGCTTTCTTT. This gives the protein CASSDPREGNTEAFF.

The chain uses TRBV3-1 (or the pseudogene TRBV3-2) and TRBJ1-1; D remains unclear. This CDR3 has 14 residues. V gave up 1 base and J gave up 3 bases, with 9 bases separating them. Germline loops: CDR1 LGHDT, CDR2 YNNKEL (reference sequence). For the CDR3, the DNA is TGTGCCAGCAGCCAAGTGGTCGGGGACACTGAAGCTTTCTTT. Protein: CASSQVVGDTEAFF.

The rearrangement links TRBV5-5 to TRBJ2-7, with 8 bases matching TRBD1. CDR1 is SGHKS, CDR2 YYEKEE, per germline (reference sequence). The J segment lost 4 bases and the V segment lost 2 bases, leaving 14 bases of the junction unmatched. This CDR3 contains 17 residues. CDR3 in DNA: TGTGCCAGCAGCTTAGGGACAGGCTTCGACCTAGTGTACGAGCAGTACTTC. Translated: CASSLGTGFDLVYEQYF.

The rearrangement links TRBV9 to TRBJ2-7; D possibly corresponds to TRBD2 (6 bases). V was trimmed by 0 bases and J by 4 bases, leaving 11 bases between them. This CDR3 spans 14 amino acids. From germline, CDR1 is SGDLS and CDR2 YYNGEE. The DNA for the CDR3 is TGTGCCAGCAGCGTAGGAGGTGGGAGGTACGAGCAGTACTTC. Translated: CASSVGGGRYEQYF.

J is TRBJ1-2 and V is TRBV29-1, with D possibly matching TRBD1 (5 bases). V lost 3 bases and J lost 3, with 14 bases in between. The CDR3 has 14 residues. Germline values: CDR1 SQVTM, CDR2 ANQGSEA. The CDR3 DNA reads TGCAGCGTTGAGCTGGGAGGGGTTCACTATGGCTACACCTTC. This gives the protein CSVELGGVHYGYTF.